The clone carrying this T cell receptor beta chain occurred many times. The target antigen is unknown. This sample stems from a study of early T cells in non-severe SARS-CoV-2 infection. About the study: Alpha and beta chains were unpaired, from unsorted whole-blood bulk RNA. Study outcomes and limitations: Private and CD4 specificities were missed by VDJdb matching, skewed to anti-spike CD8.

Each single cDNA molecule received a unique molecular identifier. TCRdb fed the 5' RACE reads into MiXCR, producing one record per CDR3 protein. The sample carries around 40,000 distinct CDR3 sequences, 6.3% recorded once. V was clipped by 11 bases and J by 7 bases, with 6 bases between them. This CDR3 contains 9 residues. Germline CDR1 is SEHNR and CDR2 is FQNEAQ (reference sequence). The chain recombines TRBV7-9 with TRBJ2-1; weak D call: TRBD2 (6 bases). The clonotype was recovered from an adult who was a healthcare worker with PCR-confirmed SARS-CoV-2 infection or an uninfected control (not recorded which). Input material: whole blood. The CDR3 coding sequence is TGTGCCGCGGGAAATGAGCAGTTCTTC. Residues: CAAGNEQFF.